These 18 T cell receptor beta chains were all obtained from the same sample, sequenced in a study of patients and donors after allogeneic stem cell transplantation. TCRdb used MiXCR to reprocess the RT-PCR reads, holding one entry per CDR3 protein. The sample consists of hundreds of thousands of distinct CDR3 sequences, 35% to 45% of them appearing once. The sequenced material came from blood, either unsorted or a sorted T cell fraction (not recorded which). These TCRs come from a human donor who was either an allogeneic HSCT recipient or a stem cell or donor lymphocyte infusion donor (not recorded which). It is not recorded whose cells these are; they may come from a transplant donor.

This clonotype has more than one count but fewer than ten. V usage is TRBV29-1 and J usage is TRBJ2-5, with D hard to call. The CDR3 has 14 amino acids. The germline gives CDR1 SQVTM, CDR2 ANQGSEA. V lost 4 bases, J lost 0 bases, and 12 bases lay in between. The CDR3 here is CSVGGNLYQETQYF. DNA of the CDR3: TGCAGCGTTGGGGGTAACTTGTACCAAGAGACCCAGTACTTC. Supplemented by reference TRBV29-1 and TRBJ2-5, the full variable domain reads SAVISQKPSRDICQRGTSLTIQCQVDSQVTMMFWYRQQPGQSLTLIATANQGSEATYESGFVIDKFPISRPNLTFSTLTVSNMSPEDSSIYLCSVGGNLYQETQYFGPGTRLLVL.

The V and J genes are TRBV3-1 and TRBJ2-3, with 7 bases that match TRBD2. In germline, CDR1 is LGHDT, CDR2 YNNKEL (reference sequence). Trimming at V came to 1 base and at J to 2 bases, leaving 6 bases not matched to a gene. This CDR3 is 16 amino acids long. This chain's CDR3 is CASSQVGGDYTDTQYF. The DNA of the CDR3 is TGTGCCAGCAGCCAAGTGGGAGGGGATTACACAGATACGCAGTATTTT.

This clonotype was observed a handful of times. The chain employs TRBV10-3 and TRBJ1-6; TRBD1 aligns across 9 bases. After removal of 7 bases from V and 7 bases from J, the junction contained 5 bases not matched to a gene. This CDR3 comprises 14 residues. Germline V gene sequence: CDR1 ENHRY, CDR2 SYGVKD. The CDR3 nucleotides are TGTGCCATCACCCCGGGACAGGGAAATTCACCCCTCCACTTT. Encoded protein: CAITPGQGNSPLHF.

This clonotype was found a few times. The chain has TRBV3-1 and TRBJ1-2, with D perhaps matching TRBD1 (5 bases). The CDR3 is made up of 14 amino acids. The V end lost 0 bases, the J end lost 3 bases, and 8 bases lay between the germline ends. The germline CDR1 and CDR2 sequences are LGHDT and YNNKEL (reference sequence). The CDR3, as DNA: TGTGCCAGCAGCCAAGAGGGACGGTACTATGGCTACACCTTC. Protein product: CASSQEGRYYGYTF.

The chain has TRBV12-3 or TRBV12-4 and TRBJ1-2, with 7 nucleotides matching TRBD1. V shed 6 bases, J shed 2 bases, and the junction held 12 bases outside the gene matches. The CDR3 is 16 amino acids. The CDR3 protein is CASRLRDSPINYGYTF. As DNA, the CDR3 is TGTGCCAGCAGACTCCGGGACAGCCCTATCAACTATGGCTACACCTTC.

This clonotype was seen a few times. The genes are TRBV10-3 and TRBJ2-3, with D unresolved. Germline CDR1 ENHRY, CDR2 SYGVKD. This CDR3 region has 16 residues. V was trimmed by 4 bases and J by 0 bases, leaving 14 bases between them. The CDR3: CAISAGDLSSTDTQYF. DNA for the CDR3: TGTGCCATCAGTGCTGGGGATCTTTCTAGCACAGATACGCAGTATTTT.

In nucleotides, the CDR3 is TGCGCCAGCAGCATCGCCGGGACAGAGCTCTACGAGCAGTACTTC. Its protein is CASSIAGTELYEQYF. The chain combines TRBV5-1 with TRBJ2-7, with TRBD1 matching 7 bases. Germline CDR1 and CDR2: SGHRS and YFSETQ. V dropped 4 bases and J dropped 3; count of bases not matched to a gene: 10. CDR3 size: 15 residues.

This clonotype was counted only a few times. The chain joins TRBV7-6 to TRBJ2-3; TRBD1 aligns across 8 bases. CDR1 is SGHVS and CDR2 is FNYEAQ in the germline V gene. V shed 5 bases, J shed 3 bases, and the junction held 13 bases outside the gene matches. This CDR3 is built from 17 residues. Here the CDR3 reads CASSQRFATGVTDTQYF. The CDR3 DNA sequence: TGTGCCAGCAGCCAACGTTTTGCGACAGGGGTTACAGATACGCAGTATTTT.

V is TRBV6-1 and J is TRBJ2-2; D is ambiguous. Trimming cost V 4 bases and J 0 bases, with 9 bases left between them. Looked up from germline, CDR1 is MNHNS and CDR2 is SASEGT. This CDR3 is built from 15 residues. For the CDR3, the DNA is TGTGCCAGCAGTGGGACCCGGTCGAACACCGGGGAGCTGTTTTTT. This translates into CASSGTRSNTGELFF.

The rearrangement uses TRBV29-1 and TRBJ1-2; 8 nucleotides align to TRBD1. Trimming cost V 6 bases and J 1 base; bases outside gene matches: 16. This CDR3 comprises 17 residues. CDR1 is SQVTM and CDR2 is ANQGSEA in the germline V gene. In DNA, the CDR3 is TGCAGCGTCGCTACCGGGACAGGTATCGTCTATAACTATGGCTACACCTTC. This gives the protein CSVATGTGIVYNYGYTF.

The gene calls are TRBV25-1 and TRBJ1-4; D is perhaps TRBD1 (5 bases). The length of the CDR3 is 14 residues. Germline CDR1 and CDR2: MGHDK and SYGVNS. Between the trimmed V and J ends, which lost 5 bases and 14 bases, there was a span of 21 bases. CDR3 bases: TGTGCCAGCAGTTCCACGACCACGGGGCCACACCTGTTTTTT. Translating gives CASSSTTTGPHLFF.

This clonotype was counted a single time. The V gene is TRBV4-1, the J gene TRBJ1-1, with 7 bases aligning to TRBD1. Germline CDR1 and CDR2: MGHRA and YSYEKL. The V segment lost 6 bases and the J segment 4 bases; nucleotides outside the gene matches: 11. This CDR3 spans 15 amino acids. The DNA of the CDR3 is TGCGCCAGCAGTCAGAAGACAGGGACCCTCACTGAAGCTTTCTTT. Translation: CASSQKTGTLTEAFF.

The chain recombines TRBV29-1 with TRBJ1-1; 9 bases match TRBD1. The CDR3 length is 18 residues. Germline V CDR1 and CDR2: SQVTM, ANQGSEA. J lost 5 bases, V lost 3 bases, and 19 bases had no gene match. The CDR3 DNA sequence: TGCAGCGTTGAGGGAGGCGCCGGGACAGGGTTAGATGTAACTGAAGCTTTCTTT. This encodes CSVEGGAGTGLDVTEAFF.

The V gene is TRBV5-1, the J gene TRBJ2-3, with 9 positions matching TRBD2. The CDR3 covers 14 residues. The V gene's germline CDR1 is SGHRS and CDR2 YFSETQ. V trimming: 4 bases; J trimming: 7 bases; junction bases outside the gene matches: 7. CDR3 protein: CASSLGTSTHTQYF. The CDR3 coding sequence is TGCGCCAGCAGCCTCGGGACTAGCACGCATACGCAGTATTTT. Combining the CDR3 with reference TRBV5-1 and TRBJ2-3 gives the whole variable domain KAGVTQTPRYLIKTRGQQVTLSCSPISGHRSVSWYQQTPGQGLQFLFEYFSETQRNKGNFPGRFSGRQFSNSRSEMNVSTLELGDSALYLCASSLGTSTHTQYFGPGTRLTVL.

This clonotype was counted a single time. DNA of the CDR3: TGTGCCAGCAGTTTATTGCAGGCCAGCTCCTATAATTCACCCCTCCACTTT. Amino acids: CASSLLQASSYNSPLHF. The J gene is TRBJ1-6, the V gene TRBV27; no reliable D call. CDR3 size: 17 residues. Germline lookup yields CDR1 MNHEY and CDR2 SMNVEV (reference sequence). Trimming removed 1 base from V and 0 bases from J, with 10 bases in between.

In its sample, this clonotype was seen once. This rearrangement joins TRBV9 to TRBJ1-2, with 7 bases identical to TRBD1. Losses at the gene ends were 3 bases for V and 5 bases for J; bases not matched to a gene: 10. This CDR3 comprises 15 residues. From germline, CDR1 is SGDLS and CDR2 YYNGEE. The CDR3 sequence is CASSGGPEQGYGYTF. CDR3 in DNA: TGTGCCAGCAGCGGAGGCCCGGAACAGGGGTATGGCTACACCTTC.

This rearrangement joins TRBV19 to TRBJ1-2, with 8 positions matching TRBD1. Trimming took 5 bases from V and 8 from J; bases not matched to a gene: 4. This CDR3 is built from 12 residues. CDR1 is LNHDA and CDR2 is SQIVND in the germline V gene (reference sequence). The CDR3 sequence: CASSLTGEGYTF. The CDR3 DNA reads TGTGCCAGTAGTTTGACAGGGGAGGGCTACACCTTC. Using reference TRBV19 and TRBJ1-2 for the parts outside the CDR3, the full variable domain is DGGITQSPKYLFRKEGQNVTLSCEQNLNHDAMYWYRQDPGQGLRLIYYSQIVNDFQKGDIAEGYSVSREKKESFPLTVTSAQKNPTAFYLCASSLTGEGYTFGSGTRLTVV.

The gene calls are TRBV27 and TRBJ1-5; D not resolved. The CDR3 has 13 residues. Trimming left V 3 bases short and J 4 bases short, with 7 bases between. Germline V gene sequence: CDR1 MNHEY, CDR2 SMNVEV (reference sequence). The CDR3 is CASSFGQNQPQHF. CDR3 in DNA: TGTGCCAGCAGTTTCGGGCAAAATCAGCCCCAGCATTTT.